This TCR beta chain appears in the sequencing data of a study of control samples from healthy donors and cancer patients. The data were produced by immunoSEQ multiplex PCR, yet TCRdb's version contains in-frame clones alone and is incomplete. The profile shows approximately 89,000 clones, approximately 89% of them singletons. The V segment lost 3 bases and the J segment 4 bases; nucleotides outside the gene matches: 8. Germline CDR1 SGHTA, CDR2 FQGNSA. The CDR3 is made up of 15 amino acids. There are a few counts of this clone. The sequencing sample was made of blood. V gene TRBV7-2 combines with J gene TRBJ2-5; 7 nucleotides align to TRBD2. This clonotype was sampled from a man in his forties or fifties in good health. The CDR3 DNA reads TGTGCCAGCAGCTTCGAAGCGGGAACAGGAGAGACCCAGTACTTC. It encodes CASSFEAGTGETQYF.